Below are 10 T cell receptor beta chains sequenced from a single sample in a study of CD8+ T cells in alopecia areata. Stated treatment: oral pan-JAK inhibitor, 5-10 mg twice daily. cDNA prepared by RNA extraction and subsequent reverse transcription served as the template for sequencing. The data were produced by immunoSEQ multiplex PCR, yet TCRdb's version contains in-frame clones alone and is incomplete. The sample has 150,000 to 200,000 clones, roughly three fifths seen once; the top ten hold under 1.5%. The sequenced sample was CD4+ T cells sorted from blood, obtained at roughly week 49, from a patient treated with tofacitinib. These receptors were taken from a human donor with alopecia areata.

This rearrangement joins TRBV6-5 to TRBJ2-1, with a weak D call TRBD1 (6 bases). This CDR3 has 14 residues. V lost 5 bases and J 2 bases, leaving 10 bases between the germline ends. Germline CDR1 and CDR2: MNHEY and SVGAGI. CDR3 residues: CASSDWDTYNEQFF. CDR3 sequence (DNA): TGTGCCAGCAGTGATTGGGACACCTACAATGAGCAGTTCTTC.

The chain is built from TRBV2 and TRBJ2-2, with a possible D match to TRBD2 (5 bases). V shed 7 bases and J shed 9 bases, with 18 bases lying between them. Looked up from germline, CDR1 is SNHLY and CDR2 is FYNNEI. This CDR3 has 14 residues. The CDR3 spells CASMSAGGSRELFF. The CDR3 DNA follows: TGTGCCAGCATGTCTGCGGGTGGCTCCCGGGAGCTGTTTTTT. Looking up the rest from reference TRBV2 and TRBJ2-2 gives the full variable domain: EPEVTQTPSHQVTQMGQEVILRCVPISNHLYFYWYRQILGQKVEFLVSFYNNEISEKSEIFDDQFSVERPDGSNFTLKIRSTKLEDSAMYFCASMSAGGSRELFFGEGSRLTVL.

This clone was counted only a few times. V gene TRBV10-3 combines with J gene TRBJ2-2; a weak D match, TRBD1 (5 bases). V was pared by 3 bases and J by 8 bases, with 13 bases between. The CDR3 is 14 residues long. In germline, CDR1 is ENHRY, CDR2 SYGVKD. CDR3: CAISDQGVGGELFF. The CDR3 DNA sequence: TGTGCCATCAGTGATCAGGGTGTAGGTGGGGAGCTGTTTTTT.

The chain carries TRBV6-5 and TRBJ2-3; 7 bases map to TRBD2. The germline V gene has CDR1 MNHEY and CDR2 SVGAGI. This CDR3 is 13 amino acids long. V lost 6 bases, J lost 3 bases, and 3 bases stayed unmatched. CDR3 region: CASRASGTDTQYF. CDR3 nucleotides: TGTGCCAGCAGGGCTAGCGGAACAGATACGCAGTATTTT.

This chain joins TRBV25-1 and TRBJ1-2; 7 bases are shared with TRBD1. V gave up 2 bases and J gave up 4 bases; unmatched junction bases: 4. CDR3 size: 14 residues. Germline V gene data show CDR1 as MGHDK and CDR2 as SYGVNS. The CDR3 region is CASSEPQGTYGYTF. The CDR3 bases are TGTGCCAGCAGTGAACCACAGGGGACCTATGGCTACACCTTC.

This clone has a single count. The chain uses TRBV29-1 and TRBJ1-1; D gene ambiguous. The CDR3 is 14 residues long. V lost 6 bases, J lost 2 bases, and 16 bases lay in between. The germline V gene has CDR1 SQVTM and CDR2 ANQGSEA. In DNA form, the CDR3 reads TGCAGCGTCCTCTTACTCGGTAGAAACACTGAAGCTTTCTTT. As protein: CSVLLLGRNTEAFF.

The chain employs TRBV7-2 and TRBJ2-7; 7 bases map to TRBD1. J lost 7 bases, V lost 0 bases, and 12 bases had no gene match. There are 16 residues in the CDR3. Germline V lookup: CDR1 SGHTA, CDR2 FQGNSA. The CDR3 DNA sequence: TGTGCCAGCAGCTTAGCGCGATTAGGACGGGACAGAGAGCAGTACTTC. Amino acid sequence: CASSLARLGRDREQYF. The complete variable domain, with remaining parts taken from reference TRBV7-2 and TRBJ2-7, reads GAGVSQSPSNKVTEKGKDVELRCDPISGHTALYWYRQSLGQGLEFLIYFQGNSAPDKSGLPSDRFSAERTGGSVSTLTIQRTQQEDSAVYLCASSLARLGRDREQYFGPGTRLTVT.

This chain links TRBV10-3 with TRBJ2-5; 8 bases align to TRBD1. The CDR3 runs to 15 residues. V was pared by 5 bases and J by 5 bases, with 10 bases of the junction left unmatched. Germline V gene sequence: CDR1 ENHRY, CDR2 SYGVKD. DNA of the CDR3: TGTGCCATCAGTCCAGGGACAGGAGGGTCGGAGACCCAGTACTTC. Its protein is CAISPGTGGSETQYF.

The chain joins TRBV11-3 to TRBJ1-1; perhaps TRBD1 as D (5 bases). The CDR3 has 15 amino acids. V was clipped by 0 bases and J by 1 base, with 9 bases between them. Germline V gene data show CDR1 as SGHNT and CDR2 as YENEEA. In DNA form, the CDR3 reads TGTGCCAGCAGCTTAGAGGGACGGTCGAACACTGAAGCTTTCTTT. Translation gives CASSLEGRSNTEAFF.

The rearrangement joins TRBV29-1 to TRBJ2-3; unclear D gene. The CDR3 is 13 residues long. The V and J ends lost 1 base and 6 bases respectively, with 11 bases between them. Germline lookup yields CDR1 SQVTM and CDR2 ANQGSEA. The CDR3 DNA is TGCAGCGTTGAAGGCCCCGCTGGCGATACGCAGTATTTT. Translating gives CSVEGPAGDTQYF.